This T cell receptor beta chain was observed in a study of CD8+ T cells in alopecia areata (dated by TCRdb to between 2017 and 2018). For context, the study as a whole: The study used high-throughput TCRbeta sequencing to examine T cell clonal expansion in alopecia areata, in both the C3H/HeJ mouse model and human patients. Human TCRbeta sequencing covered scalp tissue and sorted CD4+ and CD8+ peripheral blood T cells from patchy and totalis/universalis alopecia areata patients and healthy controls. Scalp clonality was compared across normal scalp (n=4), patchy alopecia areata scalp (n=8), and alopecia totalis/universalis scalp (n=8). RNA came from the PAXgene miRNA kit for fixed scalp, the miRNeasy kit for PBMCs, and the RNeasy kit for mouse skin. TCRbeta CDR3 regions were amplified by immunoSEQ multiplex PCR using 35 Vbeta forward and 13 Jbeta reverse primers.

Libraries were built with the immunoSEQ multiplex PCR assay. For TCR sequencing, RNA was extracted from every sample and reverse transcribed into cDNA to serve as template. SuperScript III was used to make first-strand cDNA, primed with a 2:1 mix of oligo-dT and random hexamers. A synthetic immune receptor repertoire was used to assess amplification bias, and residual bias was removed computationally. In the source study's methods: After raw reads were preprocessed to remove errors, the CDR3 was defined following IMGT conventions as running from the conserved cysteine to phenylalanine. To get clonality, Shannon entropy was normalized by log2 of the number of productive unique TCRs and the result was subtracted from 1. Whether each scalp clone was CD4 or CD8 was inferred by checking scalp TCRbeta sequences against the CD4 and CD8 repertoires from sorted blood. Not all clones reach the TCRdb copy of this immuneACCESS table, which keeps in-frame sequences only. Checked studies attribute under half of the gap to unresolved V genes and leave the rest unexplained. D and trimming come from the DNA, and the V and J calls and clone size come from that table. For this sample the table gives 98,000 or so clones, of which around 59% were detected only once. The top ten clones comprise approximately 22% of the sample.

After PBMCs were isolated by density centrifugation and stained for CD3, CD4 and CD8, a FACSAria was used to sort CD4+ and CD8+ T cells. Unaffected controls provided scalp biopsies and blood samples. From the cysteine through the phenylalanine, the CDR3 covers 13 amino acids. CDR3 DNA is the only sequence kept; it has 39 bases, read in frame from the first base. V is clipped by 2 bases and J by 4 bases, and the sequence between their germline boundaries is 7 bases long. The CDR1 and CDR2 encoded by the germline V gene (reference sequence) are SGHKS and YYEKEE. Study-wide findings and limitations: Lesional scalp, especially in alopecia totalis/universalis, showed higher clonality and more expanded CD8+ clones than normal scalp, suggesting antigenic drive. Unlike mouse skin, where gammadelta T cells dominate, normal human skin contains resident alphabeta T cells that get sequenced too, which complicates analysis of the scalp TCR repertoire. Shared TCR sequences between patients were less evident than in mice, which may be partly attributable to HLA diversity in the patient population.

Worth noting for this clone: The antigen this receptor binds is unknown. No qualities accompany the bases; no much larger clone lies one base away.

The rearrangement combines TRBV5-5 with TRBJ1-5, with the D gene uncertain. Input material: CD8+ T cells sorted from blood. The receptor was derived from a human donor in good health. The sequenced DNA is TGTGCCAGCAGCTTAGTATTGAATCAGCCCCAGCATTTT. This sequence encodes CASSLVLNQPQHF.